This T cell receptor (beta chain) was captured in a study of identical twins. The ends lost 5 bases at V and 5 bases at J; junction bases unmatched: 19. Germline V gene data show CDR1 as SGHAT and CDR2 as FQNNGV. This CDR3 spans 19 amino acids. A single record per CDR3 protein comes from TCRdb applying MiXCR to the 5' RACE reads. The sample contains roughly 720,000 distinct CDR3 sequences, approximately 18% of which appear only once. The sample was also reused in another study, on T cells expressing NK-cell markers.

The sample was PBMCs. The receptor was derived from a woman aged 18-35 years in good health. The rearrangement links TRBV11-2 to TRBJ2-2; TRBD1 agrees at 8 bases. The CDR3 here is CASSRLRTGTPLVTGELFF. The DNA for the CDR3 is TGTGCCAGCAGCCGACTCCGGACAGGGACCCCCTTGGTGACCGGGGAGCTGTTTTTT.